The 7 T cell receptor beta chains below were found in one sample sequenced in a study of blood T cells in healthy people across ages. For the second PCR, which ran for about 7 to 11 cycles, a sample-barcoded 5' primer and a J-beta primer mix were used. TCRdb ran MiXCR on the 5' RACE reads and lists one entry per CDR3 protein. The profile shows roughly 1,000,000 distinct CDR3 sequences, around 25% of them singletons. This sample was shared with a second study, whose subject was T cells of mothers and their children.

Sequencing was performed on blood. The receptors come from a girl aged 2 to 10 in good health.

The rearrangement links TRBV6-2 or TRBV6-3 to TRBJ2-5, with 13 bases lining up with TRBD2. Germline CDR1 is MNHEY and CDR2 is SVGEGT. The V segment lost 8 bases and the J segment 5 bases; nucleotides outside the gene matches: 8. The length of the CDR3 is 15 residues. Here the CDR3 reads CASCRTSGGWETQYF. DNA for the CDR3: TGTGCCAGCTGTAGGACTAGCGGGGGATGGGAGACCCAGTACTTC.

The V gene is TRBV27, the J gene TRBJ1-5; 7 bases are shared with TRBD1. The junction had 5 bases not matched to a gene; V was cut back by 5 bases and J by 4 bases. Germline V CDR1 and CDR2: MNHEY, SMNVEV (reference sequence). This CDR3 contains 14 residues. The CDR3, as DNA: TGTGCCAGCAGTCGACAGGGAACAAATCAGCCCCAGCATTTT. It codes for CASSRQGTNQPQHF.

This chain connects TRBV28 to TRBJ2-1; 9 nucleotides match TRBD2. Germline CDR1 reads MDHEN; CDR2 reads SYDVKM. With V trimmed by 6 bases and J by 8 bases, 8 bases remained unmatched. The CDR3 is 14 residues long. DNA of the CDR3: TGTGCCAGCAGCCTAGCGGGAAAGATCCATGAGCAGTTCTTC. Encoded protein: CASSLAGKIHEQFF.

The V gene is TRBV28, the J gene TRBJ2-1; TRBD1 matches at 7 bases. V was pared by 3 bases and J by 4 bases, with 3 bases of the junction left unmatched. In germline, CDR1 is MDHEN, CDR2 SYDVKM. The CDR3 has 14 residues. The CDR3 loop is CASSFSGQYNEQFF. DNA for the CDR3: TGTGCCAGCAGTTTTTCGGGACAGTACAATGAGCAGTTCTTC.

This rearrangement joins TRBV7-8 to TRBJ2-1; tentatively, D is TRBD2 (6 bases). The J call is uncertain, as TRBJ2-7 better fits the DNA end. Germline V CDR1 and CDR2: SGHVS, FQNEAQ. This CDR3 comprises 15 residues. CDR3 loop: CASVKGTGDRYEQYF. The CDR3 region has the DNA TGTGCCAGCGTCAAGGGAACGGGAGATCGTTACGAGCAGTACTTC.

In this sample, this clonotype turned up a few times. The CDR3 DNA reads TGCAGTGCCACCGGGACCTCCTTAGGGCAGTACTTC. It translates to CSATGTSLGQYF. V usage is TRBV20-1 and J usage is TRBJ2-7, with D perhaps given as TRBD1 or TRBD2 (5 bases each). Trimming removed 6 bases at V and 9 bases at J, with 18 bases between. Germline values: CDR1 DFQATT, CDR2 SNEGSKA (reference sequence). The CDR3 runs to 12 residues.

For the CDR3, the DNA is TGTGCCACCAAGGGGGACATAACCTACGAGCAGTACTTC. This translates into CATKGDITYEQYF. The rearrangement joins TRBV28 to TRBJ2-7; the D gene is possibly TRBD1 (6 bases). In germline, CDR1 is MDHEN, CDR2 SYDVKM. Trimming stripped 10 bases from V and 2 bases from J, with 15 bases between. This CDR3 comprises 13 residues.